This paragraph reports one T cell receptor beta chain. The source of the sample is a study of T-cell memory formation after mild COVID-19. The germline V and J ends were trimmed by 2 bases and 0 bases, with 10 bases remaining between them. Germline CDR1 and CDR2: MNHEY and SVGAGI. CDR3 length equals 15 residues. TCRdb redid the calling of the 5' RACE reads with MiXCR, one entry per CDR3 protein. This sample has about 560,000 distinct CDR3 sequences, with around a sixth found just once. Material: PBMCs or a T cell subset sorted from them (not recorded which). The V call is TRBV6-5, the J call TRBJ1-2; the D is unclear. This sequence originates from an adult woman who had mild COVID-19 (a few samples of this study predate the infection). Cell type and time point are not known. The CDR3 loop reads CASSYGPISNYGYTF. In DNA form, the CDR3 reads TGTGCCAGCAGTTACGGGCCGATCTCTAACTATGGCTACACCTTC.